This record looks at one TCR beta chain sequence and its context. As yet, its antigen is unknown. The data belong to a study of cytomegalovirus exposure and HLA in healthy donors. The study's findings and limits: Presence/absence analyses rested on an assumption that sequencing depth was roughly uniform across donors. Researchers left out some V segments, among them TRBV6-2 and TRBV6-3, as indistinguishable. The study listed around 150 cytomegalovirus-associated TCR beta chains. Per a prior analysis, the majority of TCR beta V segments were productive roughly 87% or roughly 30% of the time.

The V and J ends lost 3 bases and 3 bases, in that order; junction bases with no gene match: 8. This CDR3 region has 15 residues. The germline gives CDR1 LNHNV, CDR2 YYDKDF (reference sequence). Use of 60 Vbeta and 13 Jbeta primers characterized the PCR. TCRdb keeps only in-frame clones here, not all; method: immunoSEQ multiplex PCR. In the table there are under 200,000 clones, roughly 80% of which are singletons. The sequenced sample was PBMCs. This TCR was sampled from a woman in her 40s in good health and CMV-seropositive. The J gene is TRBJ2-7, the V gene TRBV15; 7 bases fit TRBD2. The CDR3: CATSRGGLGRYEQYF. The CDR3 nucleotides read TGTGCCACCAGCAGGGGTGGACTAGGCCGCTACGAGCAGTACTTC.